The clone carrying this T cell receptor (beta chain) appeared a few times. This record belongs to a study of OX40 agonist ivuxolimab in advanced cancers. Here immunoSEQ multiplex PCR was the method, and the copy in TCRdb shows in-frame clones only, minus some. The table shows about 100,000 clones, with about 88% occurring only once. V was shortened by 2 bases and J by 4 bases, with 9 bases between the two germline ends. The CDR3 consists of 13 residues. In germline, CDR1 is SGHRS, CDR2 YFSETQ. The receptor's source is an adult with an advanced solid tumor such as melanoma, head and neck, liver or kidney cancer. This sample comprised CD4+ or CD8+ T cells sorted from blood, obtained in a trial of the OX40 agonist ivuxolimab. This chain links TRBV5-1 with TRBJ1-2; D uncertain. The CDR3 reads CASSFNSAYGYTF. CDR3 DNA: TGCGCCAGCAGCTTCAACAGCGCCTATGGCTACACCTTC.